This T cell receptor beta chain originates from a study of CD8 T cells in ankylosing spondylitis. Study-wide findings and caveats: Blood from ankylosing spondylitis patients appeared to carry a characteristic roughly eight-variant TCR beta motif.

TCRdb redid the calling of the 5' RACE reads with MiXCR, one entry per CDR3 protein. In the table there are a few hundred thousand distinct CDR3 sequences, less than 9.5% of which are singletons. The CDR3 totals 14 residues. Germline CDR1 LGHNA, CDR2 YNFKEQ. V lost 1 base and J lost 9, with 13 bases in between. As for this clonotype: Its antigen is as yet unknown.

The rearrangement joins TRBV4-2 to TRBJ2-1, with D uncertain. The sequence was obtained from a male donor with ankylosing spondylitis. Sequenced sample: blood, either unsorted or a sorted T cell fraction (not recorded which). This CDR3 reads CASSQADREIEQFF. The CDR3 nucleotides read TGTGCCAGCAGCCAAGCGGACCGCGAGATTGAGCAGTTCTTC.